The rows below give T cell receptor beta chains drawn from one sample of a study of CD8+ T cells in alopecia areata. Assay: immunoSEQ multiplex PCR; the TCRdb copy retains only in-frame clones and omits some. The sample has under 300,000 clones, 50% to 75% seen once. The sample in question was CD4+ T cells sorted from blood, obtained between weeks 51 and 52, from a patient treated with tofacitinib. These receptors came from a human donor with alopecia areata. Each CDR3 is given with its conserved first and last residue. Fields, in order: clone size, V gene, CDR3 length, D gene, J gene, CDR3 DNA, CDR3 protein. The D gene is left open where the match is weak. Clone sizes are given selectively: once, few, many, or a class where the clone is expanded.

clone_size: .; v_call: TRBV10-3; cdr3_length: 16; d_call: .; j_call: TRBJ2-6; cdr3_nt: TGTGCCATCAGTGAGTCCGGGCGCTCTGGGGCCAACGTCCTGACTTTC; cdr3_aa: CAISESGRSGANVLTF
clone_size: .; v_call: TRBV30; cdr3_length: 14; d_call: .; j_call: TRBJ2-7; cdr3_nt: TGTGCCTGGAGTCCCCAATTACGTCCGTACGAGCAGTACTTC; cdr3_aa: CAWSPQLRPYEQYF
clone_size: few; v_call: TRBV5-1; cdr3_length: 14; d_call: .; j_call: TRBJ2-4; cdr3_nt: TGCGCCAGCAGCTTGGGACGGGACGGAGACATTCAGTACTTC; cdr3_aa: CASSLGRDGDIQYF
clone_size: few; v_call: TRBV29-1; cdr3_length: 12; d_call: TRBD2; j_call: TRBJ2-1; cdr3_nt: TGCAGCGTCGGGACTAGCGGGGGAGGGCAGTTCTTC; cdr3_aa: CSVGTSGGGQFF
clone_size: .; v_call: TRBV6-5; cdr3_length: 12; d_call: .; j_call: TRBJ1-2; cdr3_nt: TGTGCCAGCACCATAGACGGGGATGGCTACACCTTC; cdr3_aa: CASTIDGDGYTF
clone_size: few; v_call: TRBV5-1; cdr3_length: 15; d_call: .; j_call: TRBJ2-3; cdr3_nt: TGCGCCAGCAGAGTGGGGGACGGCGGCTTCGATACGCAGTATTTT; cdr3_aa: CASRVGDGGFDTQYF
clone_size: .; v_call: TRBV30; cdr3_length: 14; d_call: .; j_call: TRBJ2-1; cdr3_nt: TGTGCCTGGAGTGCCTTTGTCGGCTACAATGAGCAGTTCTTC; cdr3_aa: CAWSAFVGYNEQFF
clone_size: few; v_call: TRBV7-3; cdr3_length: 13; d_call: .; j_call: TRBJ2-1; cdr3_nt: TGTGCCAGCAGCTTCTCCTACTACAATGAGCAGTTCTTC; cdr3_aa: CASSFSYYNEQFF
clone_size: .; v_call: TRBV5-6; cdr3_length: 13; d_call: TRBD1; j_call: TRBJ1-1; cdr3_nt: TGTGCCAGCAACAGGGGCAGTGGCACTGAAGCTTTCTTT; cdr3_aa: CASNRGSGTEAFF
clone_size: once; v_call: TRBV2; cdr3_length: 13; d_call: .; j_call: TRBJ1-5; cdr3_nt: TGTGCCAGCAGTGATTATAGCAATCAGCCCCAGCATTTT; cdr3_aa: CASSDYSNQPQHF
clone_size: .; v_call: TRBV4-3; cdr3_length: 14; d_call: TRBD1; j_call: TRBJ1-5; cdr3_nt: TGCGCCAGCAGCCAAGAACAGGGGAATCAGCCCCAGCATTTT; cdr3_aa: CASSQEQGNQPQHF
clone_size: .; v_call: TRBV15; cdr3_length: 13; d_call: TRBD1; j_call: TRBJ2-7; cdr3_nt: TGTGCCACCGGACGTGACAGGGGCCCCGAGCAGTACTTC; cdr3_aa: CATGRDRGPEQYF
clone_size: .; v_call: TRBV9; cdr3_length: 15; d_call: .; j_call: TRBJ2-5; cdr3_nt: TGTGCCAGCAGCGTAGTGTCGACTGCCGGAGAGACCCAGTACTTC; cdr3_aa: CASSVVSTAGETQYF
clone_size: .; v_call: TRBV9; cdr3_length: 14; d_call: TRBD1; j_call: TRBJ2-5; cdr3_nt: TGTGCCAGCAGCGTTCAGGGGGCTGGGGAGACCCAGTACTTC; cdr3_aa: CASSVQGAGETQYF
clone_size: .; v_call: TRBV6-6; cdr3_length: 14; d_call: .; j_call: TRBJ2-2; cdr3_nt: TGTGCCAGCACCACGAGGACAGTAAGCGGGGAGCTGTTTTTT; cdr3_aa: CASTTRTVSGELFF
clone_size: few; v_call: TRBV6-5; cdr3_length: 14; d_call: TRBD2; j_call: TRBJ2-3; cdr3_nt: TGTGCCAGCAGTTACCTAGCGGGGCGCAATACGCAGTATTTT; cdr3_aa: CASSYLAGRNTQYF
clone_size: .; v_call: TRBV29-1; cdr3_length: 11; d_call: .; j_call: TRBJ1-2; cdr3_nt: TGCAGCGTTGAAGAGGAGGGAGGCTACACCTTC; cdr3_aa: CSVEEEGGYTF
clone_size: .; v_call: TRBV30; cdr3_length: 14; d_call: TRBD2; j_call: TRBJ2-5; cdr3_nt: TGTGCCTGGAGTGTACTAGCGGGGGCCGGGACCCAGTACTTC; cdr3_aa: CAWSVLAGAGTQYF
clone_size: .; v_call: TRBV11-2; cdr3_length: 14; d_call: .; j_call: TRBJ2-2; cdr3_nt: TGTGCCAGCAGCTTCGAACCCGGGGCCGGGGAGCTGTTTTTT; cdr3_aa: CASSFEPGAGELFF
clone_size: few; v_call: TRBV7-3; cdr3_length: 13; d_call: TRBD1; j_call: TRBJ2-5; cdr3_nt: TGTGCCAGCAGCCCAGGGGGATCGGAGACCCAGTACTTC; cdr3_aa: CASSPGGSETQYF
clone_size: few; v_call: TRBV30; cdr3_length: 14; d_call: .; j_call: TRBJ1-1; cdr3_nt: TGTGCCTGGAGTGTATCTGGGGTGAACACTGAAGCTTTCTTT; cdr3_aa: CAWSVSGVNTEAFF
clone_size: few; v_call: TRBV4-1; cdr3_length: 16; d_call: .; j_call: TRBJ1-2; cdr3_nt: TGCGCCAGCAGCCAAGGAACCTTGGACACCGTCTATGGCTACACCTTC; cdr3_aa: CASSQGTLDTVYGYTF
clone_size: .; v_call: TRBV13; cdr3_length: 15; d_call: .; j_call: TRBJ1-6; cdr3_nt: TGTGCCAGCAGGGGAGGTAGCTCCTATAATTCACCCCTCCACTTT; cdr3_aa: CASRGGSSYNSPLHF
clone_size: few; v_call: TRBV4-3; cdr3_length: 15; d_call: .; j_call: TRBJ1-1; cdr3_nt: TGCGCCAGCAGCCAAGATTACGGCCGGAACACTGAAGCTTTCTTT; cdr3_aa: CASSQDYGRNTEAFF
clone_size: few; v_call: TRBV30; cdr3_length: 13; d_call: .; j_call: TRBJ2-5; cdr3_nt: TGTGCCTGGAGTGGTTCAGGGCAAGAGACCCAGTACTTC; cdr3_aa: CAWSGSGQETQYF
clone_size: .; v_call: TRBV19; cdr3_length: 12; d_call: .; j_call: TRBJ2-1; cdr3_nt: TGTGCCAGTACGGACAGAAACAATGAGCAGTTCTTC; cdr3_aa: CASTDRNNEQFF
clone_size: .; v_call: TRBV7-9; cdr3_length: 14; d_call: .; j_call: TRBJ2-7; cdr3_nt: TGTGCCAGCAGCTTAAGTCAGGAGACCTACGAGCAGTACTTC; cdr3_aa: CASSLSQETYEQYF
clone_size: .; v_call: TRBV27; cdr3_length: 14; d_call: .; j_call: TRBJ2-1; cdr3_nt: TGTGCCAGCAGCCGACCTGGTTTGGGCAATGAGCAGTTCTTC; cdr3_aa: CASSRPGLGNEQFF
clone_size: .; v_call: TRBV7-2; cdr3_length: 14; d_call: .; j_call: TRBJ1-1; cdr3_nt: TGTGCCAGCAGCCGAGGACAGTGGGACACTGAAGCTTTCTTT; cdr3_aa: CASSRGQWDTEAFF
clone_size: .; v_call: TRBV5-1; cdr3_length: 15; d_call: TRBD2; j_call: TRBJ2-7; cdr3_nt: TGCGCCAGCAGCGTAGCGGGGTCGAGCTCCTACGAGCAGTACTTC; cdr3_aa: CASSVAGSSSYEQYF
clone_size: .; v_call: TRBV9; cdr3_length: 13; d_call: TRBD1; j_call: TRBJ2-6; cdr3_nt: TGTGCCAGCAGCGTAGAGTATGGGACAGCCCTTTTTTTC; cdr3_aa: CASSVEYGTALFF
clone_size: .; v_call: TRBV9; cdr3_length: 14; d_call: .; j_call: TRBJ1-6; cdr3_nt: TGTGCCAGCAGCGTAGCGGGGTGGGATTCACCCCTCCACTTT; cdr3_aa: CASSVAGWDSPLHF
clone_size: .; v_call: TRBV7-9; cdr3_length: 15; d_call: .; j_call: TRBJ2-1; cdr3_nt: TGTGCCAGCAGCCGGGGGAGCAGCCCCTACAATGAGCAGTTCTTC; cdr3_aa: CASSRGSSPYNEQFF
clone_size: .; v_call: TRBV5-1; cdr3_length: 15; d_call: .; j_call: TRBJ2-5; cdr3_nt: TGCGCCAGCAGCTTGTACGCGGGTGCCCAAGAGACCCAGTACTTC; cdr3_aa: CASSLYAGAQETQYF
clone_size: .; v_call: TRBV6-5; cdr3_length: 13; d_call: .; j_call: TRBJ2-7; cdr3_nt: TGTGCCAGCAGTTCGGGACGGGACTACGAGCAGTACTTC; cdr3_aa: CASSSGRDYEQYF
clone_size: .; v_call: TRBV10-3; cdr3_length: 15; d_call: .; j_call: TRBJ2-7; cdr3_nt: TGTGCCATCAGTGAGGGACCCACCCTCTCCTACGAGCAGTACTTC; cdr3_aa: CAISEGPTLSYEQYF
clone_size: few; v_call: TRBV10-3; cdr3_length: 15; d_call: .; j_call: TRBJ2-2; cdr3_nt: TGTGCCATCAGCACCGGGGCCGCGAACACCGGGGAGCTGTTTTTT; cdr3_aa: CAISTGAANTGELFF
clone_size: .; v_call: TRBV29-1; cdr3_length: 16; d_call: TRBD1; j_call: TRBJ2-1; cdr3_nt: TGCAGCTCAAGTTGGGGGGACAGGAGCTCCTACAATGAGCAGTTCTTC; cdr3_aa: CSSSWGDRSSYNEQFF
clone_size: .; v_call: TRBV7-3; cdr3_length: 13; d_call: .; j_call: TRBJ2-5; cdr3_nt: TGTGCCAGCAGCCCCGCGGGCGGAGAGACCCAGTACTTC; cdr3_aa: CASSPAGGETQYF
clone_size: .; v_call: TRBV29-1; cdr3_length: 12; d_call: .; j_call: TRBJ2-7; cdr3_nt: TGCAGCGCCACTCAGACGGGGTCCGAGCAGTACTTC; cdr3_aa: CSATQTGSEQYF
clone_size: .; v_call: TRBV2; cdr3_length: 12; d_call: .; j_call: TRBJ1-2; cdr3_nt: TGTGCCAGCAGGGAGACAGTCCGTGGCTACACCTTC; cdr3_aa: CASRETVRGYTF
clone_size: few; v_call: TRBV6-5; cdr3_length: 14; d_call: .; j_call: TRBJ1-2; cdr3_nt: TGTGCCAGCGGTAACTGGCAAGCTAACTATGGCTACACCTTC; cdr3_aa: CASGNWQANYGYTF
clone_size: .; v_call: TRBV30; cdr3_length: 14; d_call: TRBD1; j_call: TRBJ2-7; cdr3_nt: TGTGCCTGGAGTGACAGGGGGCGGACCTACGAGCAGTACTTC; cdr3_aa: CAWSDRGRTYEQYF
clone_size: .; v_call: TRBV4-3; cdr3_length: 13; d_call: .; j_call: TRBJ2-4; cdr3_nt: TGCGCCAGCAGCCAAGACCCAAGAAACATTCAGTACTTC; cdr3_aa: CASSQDPRNIQYF
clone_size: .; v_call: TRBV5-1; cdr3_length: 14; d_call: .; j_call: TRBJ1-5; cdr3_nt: TGCGCCAGCAGCCTGGGACCGCCCAATCAGCCCCAGCATTTT; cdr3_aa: CASSLGPPNQPQHF
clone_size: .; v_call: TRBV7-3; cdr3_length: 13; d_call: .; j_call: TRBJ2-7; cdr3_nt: TGTGCCAGCAGCTTAATCGGGGGAACCGAGCAGTACTTC; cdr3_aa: CASSLIGGTEQYF
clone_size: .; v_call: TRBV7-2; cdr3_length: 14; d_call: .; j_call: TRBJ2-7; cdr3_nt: TGTGCCAGCAGCTTAGCGGGTACCACCTACGAGCAGTACTTC; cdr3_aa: CASSLAGTTYEQYF
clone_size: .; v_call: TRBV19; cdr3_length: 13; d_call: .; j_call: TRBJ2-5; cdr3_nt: TGTGCCAGTAGTACTGGCAGGGTGGAGACCCAGTACTTC; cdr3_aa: CASSTGRVETQYF
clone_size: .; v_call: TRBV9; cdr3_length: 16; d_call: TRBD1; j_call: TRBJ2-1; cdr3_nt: TGTGCCAGCAGCCCACGGACAGGGGGAAGTGGGAATGAGCAGTTCTTC; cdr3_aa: CASSPRTGGSGNEQFF
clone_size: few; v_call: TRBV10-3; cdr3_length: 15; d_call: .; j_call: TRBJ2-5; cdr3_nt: TGTGCCATCAGTGACTTATTCCCTGTGGGAGAGACCCAGTACTTC; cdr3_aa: CAISDLFPVGETQYF
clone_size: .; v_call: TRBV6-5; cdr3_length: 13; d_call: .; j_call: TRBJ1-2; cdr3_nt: TGTGCCAGCAGAAAGGGTTTGGACTATGGCTACACCTTC; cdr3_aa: CASRKGLDYGYTF
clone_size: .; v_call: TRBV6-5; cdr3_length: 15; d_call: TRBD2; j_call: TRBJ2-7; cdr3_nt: TGTGCCAGCAGGACCCCTAGCGGGGGGGCTTACGAGCAGTACTTC; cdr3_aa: CASRTPSGGAYEQYF
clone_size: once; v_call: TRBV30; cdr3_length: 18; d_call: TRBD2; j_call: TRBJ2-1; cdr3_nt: TGTGCCTGGAGTCCGCTAGCGGGGGCCCCCTTAGGGTACAATGAGCAGTTCTTC; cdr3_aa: CAWSPLAGAPLGYNEQFF
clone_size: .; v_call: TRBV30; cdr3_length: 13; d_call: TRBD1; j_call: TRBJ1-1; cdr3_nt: TGTGCCTGGAGTGGAACAGGGGGAACTGAAGCTTTCTTT; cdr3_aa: CAWSGTGGTEAFF
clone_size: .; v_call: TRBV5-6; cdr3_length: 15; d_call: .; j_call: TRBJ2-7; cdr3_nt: TGTGCCAGCAGCTTGGGACGGGAGAGCCGATACGAGCAGTACTTC; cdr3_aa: CASSLGRESRYEQYF